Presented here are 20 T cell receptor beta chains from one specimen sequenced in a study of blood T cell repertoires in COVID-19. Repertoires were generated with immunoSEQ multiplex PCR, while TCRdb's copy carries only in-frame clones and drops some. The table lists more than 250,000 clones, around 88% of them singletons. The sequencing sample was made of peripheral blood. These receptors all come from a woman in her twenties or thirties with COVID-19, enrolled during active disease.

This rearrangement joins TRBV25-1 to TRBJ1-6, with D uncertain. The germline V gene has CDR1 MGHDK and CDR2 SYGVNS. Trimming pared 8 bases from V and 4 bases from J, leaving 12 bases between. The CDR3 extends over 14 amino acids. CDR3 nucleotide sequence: TGTGCCAGCCGAGGAAGCGGGTATAATTCACCCCTCCACTTT. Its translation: CASRGSGYNSPLHF.

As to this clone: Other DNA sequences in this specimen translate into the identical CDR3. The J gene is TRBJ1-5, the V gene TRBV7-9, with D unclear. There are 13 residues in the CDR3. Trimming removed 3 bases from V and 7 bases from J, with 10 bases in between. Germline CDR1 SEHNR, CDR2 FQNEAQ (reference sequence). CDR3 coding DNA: TGTGCCAGCAGCTTCGAAGGAGGACAGCCCCAGCATTTT. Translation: CASSFEGGQPQHF.

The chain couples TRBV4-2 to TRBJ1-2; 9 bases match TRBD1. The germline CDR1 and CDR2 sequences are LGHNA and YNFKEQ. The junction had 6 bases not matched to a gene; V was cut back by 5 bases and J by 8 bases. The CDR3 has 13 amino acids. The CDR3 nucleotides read TGTGCCAGCAGCATACGACAGGGGGAAGGCTACACCTTC. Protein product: CASSIRQGEGYTF.

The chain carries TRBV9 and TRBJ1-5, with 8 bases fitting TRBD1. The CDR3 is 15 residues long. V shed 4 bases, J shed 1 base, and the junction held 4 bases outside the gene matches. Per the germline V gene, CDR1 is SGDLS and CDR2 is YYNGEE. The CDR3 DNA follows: TGTGCCAGCAGCACAGGGACAGGAAGCAATCAGCCCCAGCATTTT. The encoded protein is CASSTGTGSNQPQHF.

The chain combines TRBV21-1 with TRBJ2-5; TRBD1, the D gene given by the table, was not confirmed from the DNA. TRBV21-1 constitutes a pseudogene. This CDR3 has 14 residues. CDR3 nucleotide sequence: TGTGCCAGCAAAAGACAGCAAAACCAAGAGACCCAGTACTTC. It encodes CASKRQQNQETQYF.

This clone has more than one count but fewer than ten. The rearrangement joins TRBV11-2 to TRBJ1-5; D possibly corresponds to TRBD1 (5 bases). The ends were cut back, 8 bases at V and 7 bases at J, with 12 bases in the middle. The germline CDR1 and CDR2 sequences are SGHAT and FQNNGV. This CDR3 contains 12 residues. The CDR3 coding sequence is TGTGCCAGCCCCCGGCGGGGGCAGCCCCAGCATTTT. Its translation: CASPRRGQPQHF.

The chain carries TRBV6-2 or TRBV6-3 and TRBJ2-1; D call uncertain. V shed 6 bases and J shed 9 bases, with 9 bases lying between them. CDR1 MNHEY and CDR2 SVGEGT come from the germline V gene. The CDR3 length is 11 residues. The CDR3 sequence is CASSSAFEQFF. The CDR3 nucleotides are TGTGCCAGCAGCTCCGCGTTTGAGCAGTTCTTC.

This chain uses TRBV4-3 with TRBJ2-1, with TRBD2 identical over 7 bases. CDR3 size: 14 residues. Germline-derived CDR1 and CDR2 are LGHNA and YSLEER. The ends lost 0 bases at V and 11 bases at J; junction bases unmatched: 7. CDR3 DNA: TGCGCCAGCAGCCAAGATATGCTGGGGGGGAAGCAGTTCTTC. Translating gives CASSQDMLGGKQFF.

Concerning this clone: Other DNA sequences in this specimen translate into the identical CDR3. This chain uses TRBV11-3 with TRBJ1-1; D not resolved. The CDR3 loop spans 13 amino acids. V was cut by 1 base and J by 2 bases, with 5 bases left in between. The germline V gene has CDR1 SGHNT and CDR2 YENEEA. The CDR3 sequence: CASSLGPNTEAFF. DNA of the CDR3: TGTGCCAGCAGCTTAGGGCCTAACACTGAAGCTTTCTTT.

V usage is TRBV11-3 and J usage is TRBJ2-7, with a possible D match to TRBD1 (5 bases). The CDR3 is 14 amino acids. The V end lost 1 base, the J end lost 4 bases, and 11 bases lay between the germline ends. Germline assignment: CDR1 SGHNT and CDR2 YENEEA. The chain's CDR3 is CASSLGQKIYEQYF. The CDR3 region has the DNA TGTGCCAGCAGCTTAGGACAGAAAATTTACGAGCAGTACTTC.

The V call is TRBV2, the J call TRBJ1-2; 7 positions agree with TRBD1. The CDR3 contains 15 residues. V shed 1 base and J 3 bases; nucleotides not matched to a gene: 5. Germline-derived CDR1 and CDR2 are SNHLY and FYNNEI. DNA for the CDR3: TGTGCCAGCAGTGAAGGACAGGGAGGACACTATGGCTACACCTTC. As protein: CASSEGQGGHYGYTF.

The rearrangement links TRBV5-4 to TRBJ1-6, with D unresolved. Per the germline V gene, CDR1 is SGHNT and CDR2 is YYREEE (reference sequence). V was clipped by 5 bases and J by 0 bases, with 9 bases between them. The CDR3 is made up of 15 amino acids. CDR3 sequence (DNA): TGTGCCAGCAGTGTAGGGAGCTCCTATAATTCACCCCTCCACTTT. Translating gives CASSVGSSYNSPLHF.

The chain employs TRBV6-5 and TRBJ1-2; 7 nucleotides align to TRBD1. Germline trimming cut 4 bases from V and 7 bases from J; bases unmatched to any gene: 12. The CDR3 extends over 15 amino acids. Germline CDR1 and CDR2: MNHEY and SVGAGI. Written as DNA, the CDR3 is TGTGCCAGCAGTTCGACAGGGTTCGGGGCTAGTGGCTACACCTTC. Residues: CASSSTGFGASGYTF.

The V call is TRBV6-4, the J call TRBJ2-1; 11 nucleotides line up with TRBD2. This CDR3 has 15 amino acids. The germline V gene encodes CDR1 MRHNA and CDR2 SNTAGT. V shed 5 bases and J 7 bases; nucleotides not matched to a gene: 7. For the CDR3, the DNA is TGTGCCAGCAGTACTACTAGCGGGGGTGGTAATGAGCAGTTCTTC. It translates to CASSTTSGGGNEQFF.

CDR3 sequence: CASSFTGTESEAFF. The CDR3 DNA follows: TGTGCCAGCAGCTTCACCGGGACAGAGAGTGAAGCTTTCTTT. V and J are TRBV11-2 and TRBJ1-1; 7 bases line up with TRBD1. This CDR3 contains 14 residues. In germline, CDR1 is SGHAT, CDR2 FQNNGV. The junction had 8 bases not matched to a gene; V was cut back by 3 bases and J by 7 bases. The variable domain in full, with the rest retrieved from reference TRBV11-2 and TRBJ1-1, is EAGVAQSPRYKIIEKRQSVAFWCNPISGHATLYWYQQILGQGPKLLIQFQNNGVVDDSQLPKDRFSAERLKGVDSTLKIQPAKLEDSAVYLCASSFTGTESEAFFGQGTRLTVV.

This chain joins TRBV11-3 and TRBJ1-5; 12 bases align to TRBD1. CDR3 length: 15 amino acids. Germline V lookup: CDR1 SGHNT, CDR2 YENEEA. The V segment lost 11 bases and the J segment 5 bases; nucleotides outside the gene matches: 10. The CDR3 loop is CAGCPGTGGHQPQHF. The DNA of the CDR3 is TGTGCCGGATGTCCCGGGACAGGGGGCCATCAGCCCCAGCATTTT.

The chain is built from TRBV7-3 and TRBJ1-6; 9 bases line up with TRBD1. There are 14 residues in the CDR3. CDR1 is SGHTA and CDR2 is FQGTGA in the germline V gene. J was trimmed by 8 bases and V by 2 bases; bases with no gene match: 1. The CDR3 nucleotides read TGTGCCAGCAGCTTAGGGACAGGGTATTCACCCCTCCACTTT. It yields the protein CASSLGTGYSPLHF.

CDR3 residues: CASSLERGAGNEQFF. CDR3 in DNA: TGTGCCAGCAGTTTGGAGCGGGGGGCAGGGAATGAGCAGTTCTTC. The rearrangement links TRBV27 to TRBJ2-1; TRBD2 matches 9 bases. CDR3 length: 15 amino acids. J was trimmed by 7 bases and V by 3 bases; bases with no gene match: 7. CDR1 MNHEY and CDR2 SMNVEV come from the germline V gene (reference sequence).

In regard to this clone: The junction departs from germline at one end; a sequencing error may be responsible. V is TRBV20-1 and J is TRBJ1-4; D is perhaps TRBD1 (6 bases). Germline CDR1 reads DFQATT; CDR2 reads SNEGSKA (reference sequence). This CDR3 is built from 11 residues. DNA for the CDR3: TGCAGTGCTAGAGCCCAACAGGGAATCCTTTTT. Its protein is CSARAQQGILF.

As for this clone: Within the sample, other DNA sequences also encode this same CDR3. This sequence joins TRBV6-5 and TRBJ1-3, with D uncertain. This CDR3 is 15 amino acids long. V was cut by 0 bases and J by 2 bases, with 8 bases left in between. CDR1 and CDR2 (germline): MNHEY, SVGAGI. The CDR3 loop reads CASSYSRGTGNTIYF. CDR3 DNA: TGTGCCAGCAGTTACTCACGGGGTACTGGAAACACCATATATTTT.